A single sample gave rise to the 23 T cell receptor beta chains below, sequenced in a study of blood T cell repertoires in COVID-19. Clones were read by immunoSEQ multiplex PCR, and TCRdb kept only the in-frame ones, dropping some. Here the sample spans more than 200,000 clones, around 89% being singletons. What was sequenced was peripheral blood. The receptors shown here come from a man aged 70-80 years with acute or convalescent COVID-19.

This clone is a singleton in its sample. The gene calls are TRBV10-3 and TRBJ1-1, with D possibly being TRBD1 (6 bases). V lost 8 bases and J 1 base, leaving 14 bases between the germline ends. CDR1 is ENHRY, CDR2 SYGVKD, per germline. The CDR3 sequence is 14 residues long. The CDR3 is CAIGKDSTNTEAFF. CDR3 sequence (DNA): TGTGCCATCGGCAAGGACAGTACGAACACTGAAGCTTTCTTT.

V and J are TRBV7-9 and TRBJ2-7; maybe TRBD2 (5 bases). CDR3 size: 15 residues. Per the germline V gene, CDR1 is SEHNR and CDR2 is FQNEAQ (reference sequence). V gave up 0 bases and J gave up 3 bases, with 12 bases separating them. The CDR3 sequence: CASSLAGSGLYEQYF. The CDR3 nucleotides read TGTGCCAGCAGCTTAGCGGGGAGTGGCCTCTACGAGCAGTACTTC.

The CDR3 loop reads CASSYRVQETQYF. The CDR3 nucleotides read TGTGCCAGCAGCTACAGGGTCCAAGAGACCCAGTACTTC. The rearrangement links TRBV7-2 to TRBJ2-5, with a possible D match to TRBD1 (6 bases). The V end lost 4 bases, the J end lost 1 base, and 7 bases lay between the germline ends. The CDR3 totals 13 residues. Germline CDR1 and CDR2: SGHTA and FQGNSA.

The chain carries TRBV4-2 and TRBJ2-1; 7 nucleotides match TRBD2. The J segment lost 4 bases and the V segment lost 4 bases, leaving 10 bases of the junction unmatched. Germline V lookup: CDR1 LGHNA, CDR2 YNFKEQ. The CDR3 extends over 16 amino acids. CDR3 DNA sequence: TGTGCCAGCAGCCGGGGAGCCGGGACTACTTACAATGAGCAGTTCTTC. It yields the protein CASSRGAGTTYNEQFF.

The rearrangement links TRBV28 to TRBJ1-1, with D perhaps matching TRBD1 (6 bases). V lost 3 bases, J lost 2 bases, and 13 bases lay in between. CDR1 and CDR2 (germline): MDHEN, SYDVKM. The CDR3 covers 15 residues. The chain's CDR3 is CASSFRGAGNTEAFF. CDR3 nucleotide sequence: TGTGCCAGCAGTTTTCGGGGGGCCGGAAACACTGAAGCTTTCTTT.

The CDR3 loop is CASRRTGGGEKLFF. The CDR3 DNA reads TGTGCCAGCAGACGGACAGGGGGCGGTGAAAAACTGTTTTTT. J is TRBJ1-4 and V is TRBV6-5; 11 positions agree with TRBD1. The CDR3 loop spans 14 amino acids. J lost 7 bases, V lost 6 bases, and 4 bases had no gene match. Germline V CDR1 and CDR2: MNHEY, SVGAGI.

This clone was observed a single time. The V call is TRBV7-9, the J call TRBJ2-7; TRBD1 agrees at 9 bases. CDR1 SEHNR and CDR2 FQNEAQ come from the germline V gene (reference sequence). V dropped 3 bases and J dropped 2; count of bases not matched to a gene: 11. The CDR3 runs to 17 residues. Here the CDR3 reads CASSFGKDRGGAYEQYF. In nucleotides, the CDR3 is TGTGCCAGCAGCTTCGGGAAAGACAGGGGGGGTGCCTACGAGCAGTACTTC. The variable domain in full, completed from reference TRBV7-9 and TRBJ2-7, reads DTGVSQNPRHKITKRGQNVTFRCDPISEHNRLYWYRQTLGQGPEFLTYFQNEAQLEKSRLLSDRFSAERPKGSFSTLEIQRTEQGDSAMYLCASSFGKDRGGAYEQYFGPGTRLTVT.

The CDR3 DNA reads TGCGCCAGCAGCCCAGGCGAGGCAGGGTCAGGACTAGCGCAAGAGACCCAGTACTTC. Translating it yields CASSPGEAGSGLAQETQYF. The chain employs TRBV4-3 and TRBJ2-5, with TRBD2 matching 9 bases. The CDR3 covers 19 residues. The V segment lost 4 bases and the J segment 2 bases; nucleotides outside the gene matches: 17. Per the germline V gene, CDR1 is LGHNA and CDR2 is YSLEER.

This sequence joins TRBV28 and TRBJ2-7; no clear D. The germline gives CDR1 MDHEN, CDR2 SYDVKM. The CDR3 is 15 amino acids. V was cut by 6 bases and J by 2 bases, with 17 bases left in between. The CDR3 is CASRSPGLAPYEQYF. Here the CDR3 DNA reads TGTGCCAGCAGGTCCCCGGGTCTGGCCCCCTACGAGCAGTACTTC.

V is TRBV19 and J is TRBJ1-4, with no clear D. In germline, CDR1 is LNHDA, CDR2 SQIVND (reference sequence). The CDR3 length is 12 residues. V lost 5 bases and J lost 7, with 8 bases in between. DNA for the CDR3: TGTGCCAGTAGTTTGGCAGGTGAAAAACTGTTTTTT. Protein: CASSLAGEKLFF.

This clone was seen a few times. This CDR3 is CASSLVFLGQGVVSNQPQHF. The CDR3 nucleotides are TGTGCCAGCAGTTTAGTATTTCTGGGACAGGGAGTTGTGAGCAATCAGCCCCAGCATTTT. The rearrangement links TRBV27 to TRBJ1-5, with 9 bases fitting TRBD1. This CDR3 region has 20 residues. Per germline, CDR1 MNHEY and CDR2 SMNVEV (reference sequence). V lost 2 bases and J lost 1; bases outside the gene matches: 15.

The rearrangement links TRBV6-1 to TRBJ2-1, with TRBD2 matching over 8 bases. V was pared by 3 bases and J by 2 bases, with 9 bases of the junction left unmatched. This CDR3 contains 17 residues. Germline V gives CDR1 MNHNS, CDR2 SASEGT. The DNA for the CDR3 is TGTGCCAGCAGTGATTGGCGCACTAGCGGAACCTACAATGAGCAGTTCTTC. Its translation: CASSDWRTSGTYNEQFF.

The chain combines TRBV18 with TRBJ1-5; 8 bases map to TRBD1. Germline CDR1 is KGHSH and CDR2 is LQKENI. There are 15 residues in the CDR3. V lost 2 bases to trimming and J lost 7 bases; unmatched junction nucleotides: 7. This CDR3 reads CASSPGQGQSQPQHF. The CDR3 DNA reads TGTGCCAGCTCACCAGGACAGGGACAGAGCCAGCCCCAGCATTTT.

CDR3 nucleotides: TGTGCCAGCAGCGCAATAGTTCGGACTAGCGGGAGGGGCACCGGGGAGCTGTTTTTT. Its translation: CASSAIVRTSGRGTGELFF. This chain uses TRBV7-8 with TRBJ2-2, with 15 bases identical to TRBD2. V shed 5 bases and J 4 bases; nucleotides not matched to a gene: 11. There are 19 residues in the CDR3. The germline CDR1 and CDR2 sequences are SGHVS and FQNEAQ.

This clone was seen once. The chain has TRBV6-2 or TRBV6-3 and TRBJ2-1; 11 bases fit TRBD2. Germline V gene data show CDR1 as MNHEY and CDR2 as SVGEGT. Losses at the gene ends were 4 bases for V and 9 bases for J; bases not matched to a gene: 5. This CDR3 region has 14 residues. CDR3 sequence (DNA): TGTGCCAGCAGTTTAGCGGGAGGGCCGACTGAGCAGTTCTTC. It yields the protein CASSLAGGPTEQFF.

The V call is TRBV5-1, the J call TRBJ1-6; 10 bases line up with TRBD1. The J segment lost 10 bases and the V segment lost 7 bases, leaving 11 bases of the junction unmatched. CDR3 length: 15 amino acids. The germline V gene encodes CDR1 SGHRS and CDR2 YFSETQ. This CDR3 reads CASALGGTGDSPLHF. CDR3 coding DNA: TGCGCCAGCGCACTAGGGGGGACAGGGGACTCACCCCTCCACTTT. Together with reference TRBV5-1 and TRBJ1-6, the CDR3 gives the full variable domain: KAGVTQTPRYLIKTRGQQVTLSCSPISGHRSVSWYQQTPGQGLQFLFEYFSETQRNKGNFPGRFSGRQFSNSRSEMNVSTLELGDSALYLCASALGGTGDSPLHFGNGTRLTVT.

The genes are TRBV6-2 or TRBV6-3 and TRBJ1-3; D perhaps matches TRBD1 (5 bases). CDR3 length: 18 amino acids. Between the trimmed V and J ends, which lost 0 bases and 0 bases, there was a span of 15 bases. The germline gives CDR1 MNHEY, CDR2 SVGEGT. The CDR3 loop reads CASSYSSWGVDSGNTIYF. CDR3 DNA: TGTGCCAGCAGTTACTCGTCTTGGGGCGTTGACTCTGGAAACACCATATATTTT.

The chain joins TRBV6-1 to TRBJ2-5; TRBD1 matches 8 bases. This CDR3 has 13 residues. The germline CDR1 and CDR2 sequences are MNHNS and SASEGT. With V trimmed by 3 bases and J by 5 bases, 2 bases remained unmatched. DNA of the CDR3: TGTGCCAGCAGTGAGCGGGACAGGGAGACCCAGTACTTC. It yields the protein CASSERDRETQYF.

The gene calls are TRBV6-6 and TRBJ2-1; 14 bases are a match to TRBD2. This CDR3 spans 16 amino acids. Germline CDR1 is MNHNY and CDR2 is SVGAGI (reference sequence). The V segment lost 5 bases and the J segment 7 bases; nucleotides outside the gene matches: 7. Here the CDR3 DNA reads TGTGCCAGCAGTCAGAGGACTAGCGGGAGGCTTAATGAGCAGTTCTTC. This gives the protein CASSQRTSGRLNEQFF.

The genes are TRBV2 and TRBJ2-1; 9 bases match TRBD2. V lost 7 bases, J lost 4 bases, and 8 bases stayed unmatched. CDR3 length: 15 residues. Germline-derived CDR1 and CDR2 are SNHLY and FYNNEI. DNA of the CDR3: TGTGCCAGCATGCAACGGACTAGCGCGTACAATGAGCAGTTCTTC. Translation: CASMQRTSAYNEQFF.

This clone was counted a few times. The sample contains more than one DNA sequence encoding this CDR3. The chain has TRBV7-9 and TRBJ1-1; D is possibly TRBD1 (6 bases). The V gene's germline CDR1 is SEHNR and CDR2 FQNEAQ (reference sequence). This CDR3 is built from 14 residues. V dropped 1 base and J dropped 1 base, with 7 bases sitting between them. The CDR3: CASSLETGNTEAFF. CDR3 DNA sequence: TGTGCCAGCAGCTTAGAGACAGGGAACACTGAAGCTTTCTTT.

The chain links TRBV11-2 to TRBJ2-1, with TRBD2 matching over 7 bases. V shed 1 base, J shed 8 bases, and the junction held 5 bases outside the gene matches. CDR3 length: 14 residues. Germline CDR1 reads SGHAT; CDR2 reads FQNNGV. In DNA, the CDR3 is TGTGCCAGCAGCTTAGCTCGGGCGGGAGATGAGCAGTTCTTC. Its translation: CASSLARAGDEQFF.

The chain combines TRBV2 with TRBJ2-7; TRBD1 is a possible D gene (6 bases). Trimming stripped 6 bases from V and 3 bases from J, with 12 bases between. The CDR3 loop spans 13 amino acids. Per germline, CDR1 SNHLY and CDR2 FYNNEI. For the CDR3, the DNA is TGTGCCAGCAGCGTTACAGGGTACTACGAGCAGTACTTC. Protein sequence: CASSVTGYYEQYF.